The 32 T cell receptor beta chains presented below share a single source sample, sequenced in a study of shared clonotypes between healthy human individuals. Profiling relied on immunoSEQ multiplex PCR, and the TCRdb table lists in-frame clones only, not all of them. The sample holds some 600,000 clones, about 95% seen once. Naive-designated CD8 cells lacked CD45RO, were positively enriched for CCR7, and omitted terminally differentiated effector memory CD45RA+ cells. Sequencing used naive CD8+ T cells sorted from blood. These receptors were collected from a woman aged 25 to 45 in good health.

The genes are TRBV28 and TRBJ2-7; D gene uncertain. With 8 bases removed from V and 2 bases from J, the gap between germline ends came to 19 bases. Germline V gene lookup returns CDR1 MDHEN and CDR2 SYDVKM. The CDR3 length is 15 residues. The CDR3 loop reads CASSKSRAGTYEQYF. DNA of the CDR3: TGTGCCAGCTCAAAGAGCCGCGCCGGAACCTACGAGCAGTACTTC.

The J gene is TRBJ2-2, the V gene TRBV27, with D tentatively TRBD1 or TRBD2 (6 bases each). The V and J ends lost 3 bases and 9 bases respectively, with 11 bases between them. Germline V gene data show CDR1 as MNHEY and CDR2 as SMNVEV (reference sequence). The CDR3 consists of 13 residues. In DNA, the CDR3 is TGTGCCAGCAGTTTGGTCGGGGGCTGGGAGCTGTTTTTT. Amino acids: CASSLVGGWELFF.

The CDR3 sequence: CASSIRTESNQPQHF. As DNA, the CDR3 is TGTGCCAGTAGTATCAGGACAGAGAGCAATCAGCCCCAGCATTTT. The chain has TRBV19 and TRBJ1-5; possible D gene TRBD1, 6 bases. This CDR3 has 15 residues. V was trimmed by 3 bases and J by 1 base, leaving 10 bases between them. Germline CDR1 LNHDA, CDR2 SQIVND (reference sequence).

V and J are TRBV2 and TRBJ2-7; 8 bases agree with TRBD2. The V gene end was trimmed by 3 bases and the J gene end by 1 base; junction bases not matched to a gene: 2. This CDR3 is 14 amino acids long. Germline assignment: CDR1 SNHLY and CDR2 FYNNEI. CDR3 protein: CASSDGGASYEQYF. Written as DNA, the CDR3 is TGTGCCAGCAGTGACGGGGGGGCTTCCTACGAGCAGTACTTC.

V and J are TRBV30 and TRBJ2-5; 14 bases map to TRBD2. Trimming at V came to 1 base and at J to 5 bases, leaving 6 bases not matched to a gene. The CDR3 sequence is 16 residues long. Germline V gene data show CDR1 as GTSNPN and CDR2 as SVGIG (reference sequence). CDR3 coding DNA: TGTGCCTGGAGTGCCGGGACTAGCGGGAGTTCTGAGACCCAGTACTTC. Translation: CAWSAGTSGSSETQYF.

This chain joins TRBV4-1 and TRBJ2-1; D not resolved. The germline gives CDR1 MGHRA, CDR2 YSYEKL. This CDR3 region has 16 residues. The ends were cut back, 3 bases at V and 4 bases at J, with 16 bases in the middle. The CDR3 sequence: CASSHHVAESYNEQFF. CDR3 nucleotides: TGCGCCAGCAGCCATCACGTAGCAGAATCTTACAATGAGCAGTTCTTC.

The chain has TRBV7-9 and TRBJ2-5, with a tentative D call TRBD1 (6 bases). Trimming took off 7 bases at V and 5 bases at J, with 20 bases between the two ends. CDR1 and CDR2 from the germline V gene are SEHNR and FQNEAQ (reference sequence). This CDR3 is built from 15 residues. CDR3 in DNA: TGTGCCAGCACTTTACTGGGACAAAAGGAGGAGACCCAGTACTTC. It yields the protein CASTLLGQKEETQYF.

The chain recombines TRBV9 with TRBJ2-1; D might be TRBD1 (6 bases). The CDR3 runs to 15 residues. CDR1 and CDR2 (germline): SGDLS, YYNGEE. The V end was cut by 2 bases, the J end by 8 bases, with 17 bases between. The CDR3 protein is CASSVSGRGNDEQFF. The CDR3 DNA follows: TGTGCCAGCAGCGTGTCTGGCAGGGGTAACGATGAGCAGTTCTTC.

The rearrangement joins TRBV2 to TRBJ2-7, with a possible D match to TRBD2 (6 bases). The CDR3 covers 13 residues. Germline values: CDR1 SNHLY, CDR2 FYNNEI. The V and J ends lost 7 bases and 1 base respectively, with 11 bases between them. CDR3 protein: CASTAGQSYEQYF. DNA for the CDR3: TGTGCCAGCACAGCGGGCCAATCCTACGAGCAGTACTTC.

V gene TRBV7-9 combines with J gene TRBJ2-3, with D possibly called TRBD1 or TRBD2 (5 bases each). The V end was cut by 6 bases, the J end by 4 bases, with 23 bases between. Germline V gene data show CDR1 as SEHNR and CDR2 as FQNEAQ (reference sequence). The CDR3 has 17 amino acids. The CDR3 here is CASSAFSLGEGPDTQYF. The CDR3 nucleotides read TGTGCCAGCAGTGCTTTTTCGTTAGGTGAGGGGCCAGATACGCAGTATTTT.

V gene TRBV28 combines with J gene TRBJ2-1, with D hard to call. CDR1 and CDR2 from the germline V gene are MDHEN and SYDVKM. The ends were cut back, 2 bases at V and 4 bases at J, with 6 bases in the middle. The CDR3 runs to 13 residues. The CDR3 sequence: CASSLGLYNEQFF. The DNA for the CDR3 is TGTGCCAGCAGTTTAGGGCTATACAATGAGCAGTTCTTC.

The chain combines TRBV27 with TRBJ2-3; 8 nucleotides align to TRBD2. Germline trimming cut 1 base from V and 6 bases from J; bases unmatched to any gene: 3. Germline V gene sequence: CDR1 MNHEY, CDR2 SMNVEV (reference sequence). This CDR3 is 14 amino acids long. The CDR3 loop reads CASSLWGGRDTQYF. DNA for the CDR3: TGTGCCAGCAGTTTATGGGGCGGGAGGGATACGCAGTATTTT.

This CDR3 reads CASSKTSGNYEQYF. For the CDR3, the DNA is TGCGCCAGCAGCAAAACTAGCGGGAACTACGAGCAGTACTTC. The chain employs TRBV4-1 and TRBJ2-7; 10 bases match TRBD2. Trimming cost V 5 bases and J 3 bases; bases outside gene matches: 4. Per the germline V gene, CDR1 is MGHRA and CDR2 is YSYEKL. This CDR3 has 14 amino acids.

The chain employs TRBV6-1 and TRBJ2-1; 10 nucleotides match TRBD2. Germline V gives CDR1 MNHNS, CDR2 SASEGT. J lost 14 bases, V lost 5 bases, and 6 bases had no gene match. This CDR3 is built from 12 residues. The CDR3 DNA is TGTGCCAGCAGTCTAGCGGGAGCCGTTGAGTTCTTC. It specifies CASSLAGAVEFF.

This sequence joins TRBV5-4 and TRBJ1-2; possible D gene TRBD1, 5 bases. V lost 4 bases and J 3 bases, leaving 19 bases between the germline ends. CDR1 is SGHNT, CDR2 YYREEE, per germline (reference sequence). This CDR3 contains 16 residues. The CDR3 reads CASSELLGRGDYGYTF. In nucleotides, the CDR3 is TGTGCCAGCAGCGAATTGTTGGGACGAGGGGACTATGGCTACACCTTC.

The chain carries TRBV9 and TRBJ2-7, with TRBD1 matching over 9 bases. The CDR3 consists of 13 residues. CDR1 is SGDLS, CDR2 YYNGEE, per germline. V was clipped by 4 bases and J by 7 bases; unmatched bases: 6. In DNA, the CDR3 is TGTGCCAGCAGCTACGGGACAGGGAGTGAGCAGTACTTC. It encodes CASSYGTGSEQYF.

The chain combines TRBV10-3 with TRBJ1-3, with unresolved D. The CDR3 loop spans 16 amino acids. Trimming pared 2 bases from V and 1 base from J, leaving 12 bases between. Germline CDR1 and CDR2: ENHRY and SYGVKD. The CDR3 protein is CAISEQSQFSGNTIYF. CDR3 bases: TGTGCCATCAGTGAGCAGTCCCAGTTTTCTGGAAACACCATATATTTT.

The chain employs TRBV4-1 and TRBJ2-6; 8 bases fit TRBD2. This CDR3 comprises 20 residues. Germline V CDR1 and CDR2: MGHRA, YSYEKL. V lost 6 bases, J lost 2 bases, and 18 bases stayed unmatched. CDR3 DNA: TGCGCCAGCAGTCGATCCTCACTAGCGGAGATTGTGGCTGGGGCCAACGTCCTGACTTTC. Encoded protein: CASSRSSLAEIVAGANVLTF.

The rearrangement links TRBV19 to TRBJ1-5; the match to TRBD1 covers 7 bases. Germline lookup yields CDR1 LNHDA and CDR2 SQIVND (reference sequence). Trimming removed 10 bases from V and 0 bases from J; junction bases left unmatched: 15. The CDR3 has 17 amino acids. This CDR3 is CATRQGPAINSNQPQHF. CDR3 coding DNA: TGTGCCACAAGACAGGGCCCGGCGATCAATAGCAATCAGCCCCAGCATTTT.

The table lists this clone with a count of one. The chain employs TRBV6-5 and TRBJ2-3, with D possibly being TRBD2 (6 bases). There are 15 residues in the CDR3. Trimming took off 6 bases at V and 0 bases at J, with 13 bases between the two ends. Germline loops: CDR1 MNHEY, CDR2 SVGAGI. The CDR3 nucleotides are TGTGCCAGCAGCCCCCTGGCGGGGAGCACAGATACGCAGTATTTT. Translation gives CASSPLAGSTDTQYF.

The CDR3 DNA reads TGCGCCAGCAGCCAAGAAGGGGCGGCCAATGAGCAGTTCTTC. The encoded protein is CASSQEGAANEQFF. This sequence joins TRBV4-1 and TRBJ2-1, with TRBD1 as a possible D gene (5 bases). There are 14 residues in the CDR3. Germline loops: CDR1 MGHRA, CDR2 YSYEKL. Deletions cut 0 bases from V and 6 bases from J, with 9 bases between.

The chain is built from TRBV10-1 and TRBJ2-1; D is unclear. Per germline, CDR1 WNHNN and CDR2 SYGVQD (reference sequence). V lost 0 bases, J lost 9 bases, and 9 bases lay in between. The CDR3 consists of 13 residues. The CDR3 loop is CASSESKVGEQFF. CDR3 nucleotides: TGCGCCAGCAGTGAGTCGAAAGTCGGTGAGCAGTTCTTC.

This clone was seen only once. This chain uses TRBV12-2 with TRBJ2-3; the DNA was not used to check the table's D call, TRBD2. TRBV12-2 is given as a pseudogene. CDR3 length equals 18 residues. CDR3 region: CASRFRIGTSEHTDTQYF. The DNA of the CDR3 is TGTGCAAGTCGCTTTAGGATAGGGACTAGCGAACACACAGATACGCAGTATTTT.

The chain employs TRBV5-1 and TRBJ2-7; TRBD1 agrees at 7 bases. CDR1 SGHRS and CDR2 YFSETQ come from the germline V gene. J lost 4 bases, V lost 7 bases, and 8 bases had no gene match. The CDR3 totals 13 residues. As DNA, the CDR3 is TGCGCCAGCCGTACAGGGGTCCTGTACGAGCAGTACTTC. Protein product: CASRTGVLYEQYF.

The rearrangement uses TRBV28 and TRBJ2-3, with 7 bases aligning to TRBD2. The germline CDR1 and CDR2 sequences are MDHEN and SYDVKM. CDR3 length: 17 residues. Germline trimming cut 5 bases from V and 4 bases from J; bases unmatched to any gene: 15. The CDR3: CASSPNFWGGLADTQYF. Written as DNA, the CDR3 is TGTGCCAGCAGTCCTAATTTCTGGGGGGGATTGGCAGATACGCAGTATTTT. The full variable domain, in which reference TRBV28 and TRBJ2-3 provide the parts outside the CDR3, is DVKVTQSSRYLVKRTGEKVFLECVQDMDHENMFWYRQDPGLGLRLIYFSYDVKMKEKGDIPEGYSVSREKKERFSLILESASTNQTSMYLCASSPNFWGGLADTQYFGPGTRLTVL.

V and J are TRBV10-1 and TRBJ2-3; unclear D gene. The V gene lost 3 bases and the J gene lost 6 bases, with 13 bases spanning the gap. The CDR3 is 14 residues long. Per germline, CDR1 WNHNN and CDR2 SYGVQD (reference sequence). DNA of the CDR3: TGCGCCAGCAGTGATGTGGCAGCTCGGGATACGCAGTATTTT. It is translated as CASSDVAARDTQYF.

The chain joins TRBV6-1 to TRBJ2-7, with 10 bases lining up with TRBD2. V lost 4 bases and J lost 4; bases outside the gene matches: 7. In germline, CDR1 is MNHNS, CDR2 SASEGT. The CDR3 sequence is 15 residues long. CDR3 region: CASSGGLAGVYEQYF. CDR3 coding DNA: TGTGCCAGCAGTGGGGGGCTAGCGGGAGTTTACGAGCAGTACTTC.

The CDR3 sequence is CASSFFLNTEAFF. The CDR3 region has the DNA TGTGCCAGCAGTTTTTTCTTGAACACTGAAGCTTTCTTT. The chain is built from TRBV27 and TRBJ1-1, with D unresolved. This CDR3 has 13 residues. Germline assignment: CDR1 MNHEY and CDR2 SMNVEV (reference sequence). V was clipped by 3 bases and J by 0 bases, with 5 bases between them.

V usage is TRBV6-5 and J usage is TRBJ2-2; D perhaps matches TRBD1 (5 bases). This CDR3 spans 16 amino acids. Germline loops: CDR1 MNHEY, CDR2 SVGAGI. The ends were cut back, 0 bases at V and 8 bases at J, with 16 bases in the middle. CDR3 sequence (DNA): TGTGCCAGCAGTTACTCCCCGACAGTACCCACGGGGGAGCTGTTTTTT. Translated, it gives CASSYSPTVPTGELFF.

V is TRBV5-5 and J is TRBJ2-7; TRBD1 might be the D (6 bases). CDR3 size: 14 residues. Trimming removed 3 bases from V and 2 bases from J, with 12 bases in between. CDR1 SGHKS and CDR2 YYEKEE come from the germline V gene (reference sequence). The CDR3 DNA reads as TGTGCCAGCAGCTCTTCCGGGACACCCTACGAGCAGTACTTC. Its protein product is CASSSSGTPYEQYF.

V is TRBV10-3 and J is TRBJ2-1, with 10 bases lining up with TRBD2. This CDR3 spans 13 amino acids. Trimming removed 7 bases from V and 8 bases from J; junction bases left unmatched: 5. Looked up from germline, CDR1 is ENHRY and CDR2 is SYGVKD. CDR3 in DNA: TGTGCCATCAAGCGGGAGGGCCTCGATGAGCAGTTCTTC. It specifies CAIKREGLDEQFF.

The rearrangement joins TRBV28 to TRBJ1-5; a possible D gene is TRBD1 (5 bases). Germline V gene data show CDR1 as MDHEN and CDR2 as SYDVKM. Trimming cost V 10 bases and J 1 base, with 14 bases left between them. The CDR3 loop spans 14 amino acids. In DNA form, the CDR3 reads TGTGCCATTGAACTAAGGGGCAGCAATCAGCCCCAGCATTTT. Its translation: CAIELRGSNQPQHF.